This T cell receptor (beta chain) was recovered during a study of tumor-infiltrating lymphocytes in primary liver carcinoma. Worth noting for this clonotype: The antigen is undetermined. The junction shows a germline mismatch at one end, possibly a read error.

General observations from the study: Merely about 7.5-24% of top clones occurred in all five tumor regions.

TCR beta cDNA was prepared out of roughly 0.45 ug total RNA by means of a constant-region primer. Three nested multiplex PCR rounds of slightly modified ARM-PCR generated TCR beta libraries. TCRdb redid the calling of the multiplex PCR reads with MiXCR, one entry per CDR3 protein. The table shows about 35,000 distinct CDR3 sequences, with around 74% occurring only once. Co-extracting RNA and DNA was done with about 20-34 mg of unsorted bulk tissue as input. The receptor's source is a man aged 40-50 years with primary liver carcinoma and hepatitis B virus infection. Sequencing was carried out using liver tumor tissue from sampling region 4. The subset: tumor region T4, right-lateral pole.

CDR3 loop: CSVLTGSNEQFF. Written as DNA, the CDR3 is TGCAGCGTACTGACAGGGTCCAATGAGCAGTTTTTC. This chain uses TRBV29-1 with TRBJ2-1; 7 bases agree with TRBD1. The CDR3 spans 12 residues. CDR1 is SQVTM and CDR2 is ANQGSEA in the germline V gene.